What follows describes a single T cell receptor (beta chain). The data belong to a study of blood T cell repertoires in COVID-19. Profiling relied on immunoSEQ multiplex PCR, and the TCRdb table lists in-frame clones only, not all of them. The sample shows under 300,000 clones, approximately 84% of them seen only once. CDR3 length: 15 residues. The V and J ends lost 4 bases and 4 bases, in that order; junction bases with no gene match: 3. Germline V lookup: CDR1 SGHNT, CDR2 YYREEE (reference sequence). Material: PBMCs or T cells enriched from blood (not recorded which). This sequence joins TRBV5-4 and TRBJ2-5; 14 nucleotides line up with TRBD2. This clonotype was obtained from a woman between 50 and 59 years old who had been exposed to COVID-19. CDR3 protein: CASSPGTSGGETQYF. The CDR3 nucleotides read TGTGCCAGCAGCCCCGGGACTAGCGGGGGAGAGACCCAGTACTTC.